This TCR beta chain appears in the sequencing data of a study of blood T cell repertoires in COVID-19. Whole-study context: COVID-19 samples from acute and convalescent phases originated in the United States, Italy and Spain.

The CDR3 totals 17 residues. Germline loops: CDR1 LGHNA, CDR2 YNFKEQ. Unmatched junction bases numbered 11, after V lost 0 bases and J lost 7 bases. Turning to this clone: The sample holds other DNA sequences that translate to the same CDR3.

In the original workflow: Nucleated cell counts were estimated from reference gene primer amplification. Sequencing was performed with immunoSEQ multiplex PCR; in TCRdb, only in-frame clones are kept and a portion is missing. The V and J calls and clone size are taken from that table; D and trimming were inferred from the DNA. Here the sample spans fewer than 250,000 clones, 70% to 90% being singletons. Everyone who took part was 18 to 89 years old, and they came from about 23 US areas. The genes are TRBV4-2 and TRBJ2-1; TRBD2 agrees at 8 bases. The sequence derives from a woman between 50 and 59 years old with acute COVID-19. Sequences were obtained from PBMCs or T cells enriched from blood (not recorded which). The CDR3 protein is CASSQDIAGLGANEQFF. CDR3 DNA: TGTGCCAGCAGCCAAGATATAGCGGGGCTCGGTGCGAATGAGCAGTTCTTC.